This TCR beta chain was identified during a study of blood T cell repertoires in COVID-19 (dated by TCRdb to the early 2020s). Regarding the study in general: Collaborator samples came from the United States, Italy and Spain and covered acute and convalescent phases of COVID-19. The material from the prospective study consisted of cDNA or gDNA derived from T cells, B-cell-depleted T cells, or PBMCs. Deeply sampled blood TCRbeta repertoires from subjects exposed to, actively infected with, or recovered from COVID-19 were included in the dataset. The repertoires were released in a freely available public database meant as a resource for research on the immune response to SARS-CoV-2. The samples were drawn from two sources: the first 160 participants of the ongoing ImmuneRACE study, and about 1,300 subjects contributed by 6 global collaborators. Nearly every sample came with metadata listing a de-identified subject ID, COVID-19 status, age in years and sex. Where HLA class I and class II types were available, the types were taken from metadata supplied by the sample provider, not from assay-based typing.

TCRbeta CDR3 regions were amplified from genomic DNA by means of the immunoSEQ Assay, a bias-controlled multiplex PCR. The original pipeline was this. Nucleated cell counts per sample were estimated from amplification of reference gene primers within the assay. Sequence reads were collapsed and filtered to measure the absolute abundance of every unique TCRbeta CDR3 rearrangement. For each sample, productive Simpson clonality was calculated as the square root of Simpson's diversity index across productive rearrangements. Here the immuneACCESS table is served through TCRdb, limited to in-frame sequences with V and J called. Missing clones are a known gap in these copies; in checked studies unresolved V genes cover under half, and the rest lacks a known reason. D and trimming come from the DNA, and the V and J calls and clone size come from that table. For this sample the table gives about 280,000 clones, of which about four fifths were detected only once. The top ten hold over 9% of the sample.

A second Seattle source provided samples from volunteer blood donors who had recovered from COVID-19. The collaborating institutions used their own protocols to collect whole blood in K2EDTA tubes. Collaborator samples were shipped for TCRbeta analysis as frozen whole blood, isolated PBMCs, or DNA extracted from either sample type. Unmatched junction bases come to 2, with V trimmed by 2 bases and J by 2 bases. The germline V gene gives CDR1 as SGHTA and CDR2 as FQGTGA. Inclusive of the bounding cysteine and phenylalanine, the CDR3 is 15 residues long. Only the CDR3 part of the read is kept: 45 bases, read in frame from the first base. The study at large found these results: The quantity of clinical and demographic metadata differed by source and by participant and was supplied without curation.

As regards this clone: Its binding antigen is unknown. No quality values exist for individual bases; no much larger clone is one base distant.

This receptor chain uses TRBV7-3 and TRBJ2-3, with TRBD2 matching 9 junction bases. The receptor's source is a woman between 50 and 59 years old who had recovered from COVID-19. What was sequenced was peripheral blood. The CDR3 region: CASSLAGGTTDTQYF. The bases are TGTGCCAGCAGCTTAGCGGGAGGGACCACAGATACGCAGTATTTT.